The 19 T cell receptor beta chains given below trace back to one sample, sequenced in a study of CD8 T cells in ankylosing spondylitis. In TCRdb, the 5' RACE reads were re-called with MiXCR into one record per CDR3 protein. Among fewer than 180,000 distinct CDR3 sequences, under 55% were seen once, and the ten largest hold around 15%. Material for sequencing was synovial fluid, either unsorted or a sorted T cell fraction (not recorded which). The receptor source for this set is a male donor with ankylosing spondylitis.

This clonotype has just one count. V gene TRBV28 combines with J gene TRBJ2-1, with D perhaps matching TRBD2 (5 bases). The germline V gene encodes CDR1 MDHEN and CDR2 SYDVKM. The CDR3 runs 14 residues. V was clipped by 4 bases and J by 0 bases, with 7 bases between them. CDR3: CASSYTSSYNEQFF. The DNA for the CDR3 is TGTGCCAGCAGTTACACTAGCTCCTACAATGAGCAGTTCTTC.

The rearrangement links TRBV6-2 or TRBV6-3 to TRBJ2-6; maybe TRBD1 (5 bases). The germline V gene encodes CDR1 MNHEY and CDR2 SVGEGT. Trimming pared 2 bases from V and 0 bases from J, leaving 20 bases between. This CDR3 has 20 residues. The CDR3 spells CASSYPPLTVFNSGANVLTF. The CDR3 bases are TGTGCCAGCAGTTACCCACCTTTGACAGTGTTCAACTCTGGGGCCAACGTCCTGACTTTC.

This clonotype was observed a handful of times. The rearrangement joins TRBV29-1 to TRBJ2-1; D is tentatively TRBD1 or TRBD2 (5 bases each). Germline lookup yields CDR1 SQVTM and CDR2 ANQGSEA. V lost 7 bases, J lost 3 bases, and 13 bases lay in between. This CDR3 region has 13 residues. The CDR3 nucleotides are TGCAGCGCCCCGGGACCGATCTACAATGAGCAGTTCTTC. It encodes CSAPGPIYNEQFF.

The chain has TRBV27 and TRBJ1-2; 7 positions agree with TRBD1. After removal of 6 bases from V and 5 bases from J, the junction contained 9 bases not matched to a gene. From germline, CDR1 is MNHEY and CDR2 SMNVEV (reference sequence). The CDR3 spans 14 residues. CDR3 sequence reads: CASRKTGNPYGYTF. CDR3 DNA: TGTGCCAGCAGGAAGACAGGGAATCCATATGGCTACACCTTC.

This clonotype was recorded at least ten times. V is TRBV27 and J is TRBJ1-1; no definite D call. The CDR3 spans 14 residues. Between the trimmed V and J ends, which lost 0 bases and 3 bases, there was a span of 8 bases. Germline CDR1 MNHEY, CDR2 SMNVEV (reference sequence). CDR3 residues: CASSLSVSYTEAFF. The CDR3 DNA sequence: TGTGCCAGCAGTTTATCCGTTTCGTACACTGAAGCTTTCTTT.

The CDR3 sequence is CASSSGTNSYEQYF. DNA of the CDR3: TGTGCCAGCAGCTCTGGGACTAACTCCTACGAGCAGTACTTC. The chain combines TRBV7-6 with TRBJ2-7, with TRBD2 matching 7 bases. The junction had 3 bases not matched to a gene; V was cut back by 4 bases and J by 0 bases. Germline values: CDR1 SGHVS, CDR2 FNYEAQ. This CDR3 contains 14 residues.

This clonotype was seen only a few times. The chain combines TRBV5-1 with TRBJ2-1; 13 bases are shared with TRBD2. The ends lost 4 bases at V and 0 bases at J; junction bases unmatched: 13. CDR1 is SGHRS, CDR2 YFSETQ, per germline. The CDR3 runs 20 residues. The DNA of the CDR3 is TGCGCCAGCAGCCTCCCATTCGGACTAGCGGGAGAGGGCTCCTACAATGAGCAGTTCTTC. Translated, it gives CASSLPFGLAGEGSYNEQFF.

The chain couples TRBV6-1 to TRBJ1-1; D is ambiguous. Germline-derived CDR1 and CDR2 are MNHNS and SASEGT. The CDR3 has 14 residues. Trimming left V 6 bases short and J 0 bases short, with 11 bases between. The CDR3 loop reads CASSGVLMNTEAFF. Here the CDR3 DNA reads TGTGCCAGCAGCGGGGTACTCATGAACACTGAAGCTTTCTTT.

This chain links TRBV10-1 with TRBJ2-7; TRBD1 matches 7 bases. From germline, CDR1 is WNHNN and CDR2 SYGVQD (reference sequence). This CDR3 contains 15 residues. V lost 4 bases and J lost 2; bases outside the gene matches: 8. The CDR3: CASSVKTGPTYEQYF. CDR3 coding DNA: TGCGCCAGCAGTGTCAAGACAGGGCCGACCTACGAGCAGTACTTC.

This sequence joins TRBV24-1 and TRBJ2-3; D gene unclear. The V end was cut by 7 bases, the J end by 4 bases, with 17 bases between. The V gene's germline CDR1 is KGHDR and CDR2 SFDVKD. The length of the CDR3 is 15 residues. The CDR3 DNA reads TGTGCCACCAGGGGTCCCACTGGAAGTTCAGATACGCAGTATTTT. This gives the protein CATRGPTGSSDTQYF.

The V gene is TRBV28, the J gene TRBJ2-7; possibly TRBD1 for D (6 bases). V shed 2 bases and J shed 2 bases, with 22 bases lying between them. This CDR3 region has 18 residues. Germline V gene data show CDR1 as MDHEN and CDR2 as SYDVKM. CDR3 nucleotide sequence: TGTGCCAGCAGTTTAAGGTTCGGACAGAGAGGTATTACCTACGAGCAGTACTTC. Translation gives CASSLRFGQRGITYEQYF.

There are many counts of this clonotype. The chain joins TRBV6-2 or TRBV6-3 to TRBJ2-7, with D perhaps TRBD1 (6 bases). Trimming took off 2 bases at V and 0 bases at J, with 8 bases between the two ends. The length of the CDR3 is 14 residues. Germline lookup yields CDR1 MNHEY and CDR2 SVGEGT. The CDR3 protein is CASSYGQSSYEQYF. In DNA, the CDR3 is TGTGCCAGCAGTTACGGACAGAGCTCCTACGAGCAGTACTTC.

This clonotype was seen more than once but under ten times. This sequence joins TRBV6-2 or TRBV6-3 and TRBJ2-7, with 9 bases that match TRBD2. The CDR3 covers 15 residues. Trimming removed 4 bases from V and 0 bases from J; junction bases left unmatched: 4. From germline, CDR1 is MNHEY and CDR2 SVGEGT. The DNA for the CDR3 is TGTGCCAGCAGTTCCCCGACTAGCGGCTCCTACGAGCAGTACTTC. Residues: CASSSPTSGSYEQYF.

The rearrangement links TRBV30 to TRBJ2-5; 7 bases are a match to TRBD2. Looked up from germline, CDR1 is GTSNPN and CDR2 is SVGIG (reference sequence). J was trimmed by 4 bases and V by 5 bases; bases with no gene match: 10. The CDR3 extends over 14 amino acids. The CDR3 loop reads CAWREESQGETQYF. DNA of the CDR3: TGTGCCTGGCGGGAGGAGAGCCAGGGAGAGACCCAGTACTTC.

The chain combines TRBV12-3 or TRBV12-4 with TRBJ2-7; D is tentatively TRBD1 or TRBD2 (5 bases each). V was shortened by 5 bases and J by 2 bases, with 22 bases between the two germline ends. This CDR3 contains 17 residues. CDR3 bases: TGTGCCAGCAGTCCCCTACTGGGGCTAGCTTTTACCTACGAGCAGTACTTC. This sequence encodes CASSPLLGLAFTYEQYF.

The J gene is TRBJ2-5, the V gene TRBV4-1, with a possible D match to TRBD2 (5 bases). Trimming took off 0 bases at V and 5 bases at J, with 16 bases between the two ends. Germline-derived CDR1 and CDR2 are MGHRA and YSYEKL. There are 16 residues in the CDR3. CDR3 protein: CASSQDSAGRRETQYF. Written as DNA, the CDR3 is TGCGCCAGCAGCCAAGATTCGGCGGGTAGGCGGGAGACCCAGTACTTC.

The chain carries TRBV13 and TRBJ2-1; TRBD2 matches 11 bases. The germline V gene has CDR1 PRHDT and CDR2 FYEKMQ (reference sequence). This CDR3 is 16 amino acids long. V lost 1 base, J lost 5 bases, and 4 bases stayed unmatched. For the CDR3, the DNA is TGTGCCAGCAGCTTAGTTCTGACTAGCGGGAACAATGAGCAGTTCTTC. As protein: CASSLVLTSGNNEQFF.

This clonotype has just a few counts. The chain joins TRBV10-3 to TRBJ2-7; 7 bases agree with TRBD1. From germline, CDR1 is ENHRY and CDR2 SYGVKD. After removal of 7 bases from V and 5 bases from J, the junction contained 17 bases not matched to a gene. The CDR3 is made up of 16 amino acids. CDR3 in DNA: TGTGCCATCACCCCAGGTTCCCACAGGGGTTTCCACGAGCAGTACTTC. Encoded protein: CAITPGSHRGFHEQYF.

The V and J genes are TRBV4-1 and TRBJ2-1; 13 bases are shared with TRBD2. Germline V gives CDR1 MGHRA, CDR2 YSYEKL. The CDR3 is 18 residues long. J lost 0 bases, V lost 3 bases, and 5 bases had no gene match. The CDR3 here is CASSQGLAGLPSYNEQFF. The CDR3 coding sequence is TGCGCCAGCAGCCAGGGACTAGCGGGACTTCCCTCCTACAATGAGCAGTTCTTC.